The present T cell receptor beta chain was sequenced within a study of human T cells and chemical hapten exposure. TCRdb re-analysed the RACE reads in MiXCR, keeping a single row per CDR3 protein. The sample shows around 69,000 distinct CDR3 sequences, 9.8% of them seen only once. Specified time point: patch test 1, 2 weeks after DPC sensitization. Described treatment: therapeutic diphenylcyclopropenone sensitization with weekly scalp DPC. Trimming removed 0 bases from V and 8 bases from J, with 19 bases in between. Germline-derived CDR1 and CDR2 are WSHSY and SAAADI. This CDR3 has 17 amino acids. The sequence derives from a woman aged 40 to 55 with alopecia areata. Some clones in this sample may be carry-over from other donors' samples. The sample was whole blood, taken in connection with sensitization to the hapten diphenylcyclopropenone (DPC). The V call is TRBV10-2, the J call TRBJ2-2, with D perhaps being TRBD1 or TRBD2 (5 bases each). Written as DNA, the CDR3 is TGCGCCAGCAGTGAGTCGACCTTCGGGGCGGCCACTGGGGAGCTGTTTTTT. Translating gives CASSESTFGAATGELFF.